These 22 T cell receptor beta chains were sequenced from one sample in a study of blood T cells in healthy people across ages. Primers used in a second PCR of about 7 to 11 cycles were a sample-barcoded 5' primer and a J-beta primer mix. TCRdb recomputed calls from the 5' RACE reads with MiXCR, one row per CDR3 protein. Altogether about 580,000 distinct CDR3 sequences are present, 40% to 55% being singletons, with the ten largest covering approximately 23%. Sequencing used blood. The receptors originated from a man of 80 years or more in good health.

In its sample, this clonotype was seen a few times. The chain has TRBV20-1 and TRBJ1-1; a possible D gene is TRBD1 (5 bases). Trimming took off 6 bases at V and 6 bases at J, with 20 bases between the two ends. The CDR3 spans 14 residues. Germline assignment: CDR1 DFQATT and CDR2 SNEGSKA (reference sequence). CDR3 sequence (DNA): TGCAGTGCCATAGGGGATTCAGGGACGGCTGAAGCTTTCTTT. Translation: CSAIGDSGTAEAFF.

Ten or more counts support this clonotype. The J gene is TRBJ2-1, the V gene TRBV3-1; D not resolved. The V gene's germline CDR1 is LGHDT and CDR2 YNNKEL (reference sequence). The CDR3 spans 14 residues. The V end was cut by 0 bases, the J end by 6 bases, with 9 bases between. CDR3 residues: CASSQEWKSNEQFF. In DNA, the CDR3 is TGTGCCAGCAGCCAAGAATGGAAGAGCAATGAGCAGTTCTTC.

The chain uses TRBV7-9 and TRBJ2-1, with D maybe TRBD1 (6 bases). There are 14 residues in the CDR3. Trimming removed 8 bases from V and 4 bases from J, with 15 bases in between. Looked up from germline, CDR1 is SEHNR and CDR2 is FQNEAQ (reference sequence). The CDR3 bases are TGTGCCAGCGTTACGTGGGACACATACAATGAGCAGTTCTTC. Its protein product is CASVTWDTYNEQFF.

This sequence joins TRBV24-1 and TRBJ2-1; D not resolved. Trimming cost V 7 bases and J 6 bases, with 9 bases left between them. The CDR3 is 12 amino acids. Germline assignment: CDR1 KGHDR and CDR2 SFDVKD. The CDR3 loop reads CATRHVFNEQFF. CDR3 bases: TGTGCCACCAGACACGTCTTCAATGAGCAGTTCTTC.

The chain uses TRBV6-2 or TRBV6-3 and TRBJ2-2; D is unclear. The CDR3 has 18 amino acids. V was cut by 0 bases and J by 0 bases, with 14 bases left in between. Germline loops: CDR1 MNHEY, CDR2 SVGEGT. This CDR3 reads CASSYSIHLPANTGELFF. CDR3 bases: TGTGCCAGCAGTTACTCGATCCACCTACCCGCGAACACCGGGGAGCTGTTTTTT.

Notes on this clonotype: One end of the junction varies from germline; a read error may be responsible. The V and J genes are TRBV7-9 and TRBJ1-5, with no clear D. Per the germline V gene, CDR1 is SEHNR and CDR2 is FQNEAQ (reference sequence). The CDR3 is made up of 12 amino acids. The CDR3 here is CASSFSDQPQHF. For the CDR3, the DNA is TGTGCCAGCAGCTTTAGCGATCAGCCCCAGCATTTT.

This rearrangement joins TRBV3-1 to TRBJ1-1; 10 bases agree with TRBD1. CDR1 and CDR2 (germline): LGHDT, YNNKEL (reference sequence). Trimming cost V 2 bases and J 4 bases; bases outside gene matches: 4. The CDR3 extends over 15 amino acids. CDR3 residues: CASSQPGQGSTEAFF. CDR3 sequence (DNA): TGTGCCAGCAGCCAACCGGGACAGGGGAGCACTGAAGCTTTCTTT.

This clonotype was found many times. Just one base apart from a much larger clone, this may be a read error. This chain uses TRBV6-6 with TRBJ2-5; 10 bases are shared with TRBD1. Trimming removed 6 bases from V and 11 bases from J; junction bases left unmatched: 12. CDR1 is MNHNY, CDR2 SVGAGI, per germline (reference sequence). CDR3 length equals 14 residues. CDR3 in amino acids: CASSRDRGRNEQYF. CDR3 DNA: TGTGCCAGCAGCCGAGACAGGGGGCGGAATGAGCAGTACTTC.

In this sample, this clonotype turned up once. The chain carries TRBV20-1 and TRBJ2-5; the match to TRBD2 covers 8 bases. The assigned J gene may be wrong: the sequence end matches TRBJ2-7 better. The CDR3 is 13 amino acids. The V gene's germline CDR1 is DFQATT and CDR2 SNEGSKA (reference sequence). For the CDR3, the DNA is TGCAGTGCCCCCTCGGGAGGGCCCCACGAGCAGTACTTC. It translates to CSAPSGGPHEQYF.

This clonotype has only a few counts. CDR3 residues: CASRSTPPRETQYF. The CDR3 nucleotides read TGTGCCAGCAGATCTACTCCACCGCGGGAGACCCAGTACTTC. V gene TRBV6-5 combines with J gene TRBJ2-7; no definite D call. The J call may be faulty, since TRBJ2-5 better matches the DNA end. Germline CDR1 reads MNHEY; CDR2 reads SVGAGI. The CDR3 extends over 14 amino acids.

The V and J genes are TRBV18 and TRBJ1-2; tentative D call: TRBD1 (5 bases). Trimming shortened V by 0 bases and J by 8 bases, and 16 bases separated the two germline ends. This CDR3 is 15 amino acids long. Germline V gene data show CDR1 as KGHSH and CDR2 as LQKENI. Written as DNA, the CDR3 is TGTGCCAGCTCACCACCGGAACCAGGGTCGAAAGGCTACACCTTC. Protein sequence: CASSPPEPGSKGYTF.

The chain has TRBV5-1 and TRBJ1-5; 7 bases fit TRBD1. The junction had 4 bases not matched to a gene; V was cut back by 3 bases and J by 4 bases. The CDR3 is made up of 14 amino acids. Germline values: CDR1 SGHRS, CDR2 YFSETQ. The CDR3 reads CASSSGQLNQPQHF. As DNA, the CDR3 is TGCGCCAGCAGCTCGGGACAGCTAAATCAGCCCCAGCATTTT. Together with reference TRBV5-1 and TRBJ1-5, the CDR3 gives the full variable domain: KAGVTQTPRYLIKTRGQQVTLSCSPISGHRSVSWYQQTPGQGLQFLFEYFSETQRNKGNFPGRFSGRQFSNSRSEMNVSTLELGDSALYLCASSSGQLNQPQHFGDGTRLSIL.

This chain links TRBV20-1 with TRBJ2-5; no definite D call. With 1 base removed from V and 4 bases from J, the gap between germline ends came to 19 bases. CDR1 is DFQATT, CDR2 SNEGSKA, per germline (reference sequence). The CDR3 runs 16 residues. The CDR3 region is CSARGLGSVRGETQYF. CDR3 nucleotide sequence: TGCAGTGCTAGAGGGCTGGGGTCCGTCAGAGGAGAGACCCAGTACTTC.

The chain employs TRBV7-2 and TRBJ2-7, with a weak D call TRBD2 (5 bases). The J call may be wrong; the DNA end is better matched by TRBJ2-5. The germline V gene has CDR1 SGHTA and CDR2 FQGNSA. This CDR3 is 13 amino acids long. CDR3 sequence (DNA): TGTGCCAGCAGCCGGGCCGGGGAAAAGACCCAGTACTTC. Translated: CASSRAGEKTQYF.

This chain links TRBV7-2 with TRBJ2-3; D possibly corresponds to TRBD1 (5 bases). This CDR3 is 14 amino acids long. CDR1 and CDR2 from the germline V gene are SGHTA and FQGNSA. V lost 5 bases and J lost 4, with 13 bases in between. The CDR3: CASSLNRGSDTQYF. CDR3 coding DNA: TGTGCCAGCAGCCTCAATAGGGGTTCAGATACGCAGTATTTT. Supplemented by reference TRBV7-2 and TRBJ2-3, the full variable domain reads GAGVSQSPSNKVTEKGKDVELRCDPISGHTALYWYRQSLGQGLEFLIYFQGNSAPDKSGLPSDRFSAERTGGSVSTLTIQRTQQEDSAVYLCASSLNRGSDTQYFGPGTRLTVL.

The V and J genes are TRBV3-1 and TRBJ2-7, with 9 bases aligning to TRBD1. The last part of the DNA fits TRBJ2-5 better; the J call may be wrong. Germline CDR1 reads LGHDT; CDR2 reads YNNKEL (reference sequence). The CDR3 loop spans 14 amino acids. This chain's CDR3 is CASSEGTGRETQYF. CDR3 DNA: TGTGCCAGCAGTGAGGGGACAGGGAGAGAGACCCAGTACTTC.

The chain links TRBV6-5 to TRBJ2-4; a possible D gene is TRBD2 (5 bases). V lost 2 bases, J lost 6 bases, and 11 bases lay in between. CDR3 size: 14 residues. Germline V gene sequence: CDR1 MNHEY, CDR2 SVGAGI. CDR3: CASSYRLAGNIQYF. The DNA of the CDR3 is TGTGCCAGCAGTTACAGGCTAGCCGGAAACATTCAGTACTTC.

There are a few counts of this clonotype. Its ends do not fully match the called genes, so a read error is possible. The gene calls are TRBV5-1 and TRBJ1-2; 7 bases line up with TRBD1. This CDR3 region has 14 residues. Germline CDR1 SGHRS, CDR2 YFSETQ. The CDR3 is CASSPTGDNYGYTF. CDR3 nucleotide sequence: TGTGCCAGCAGCCCCACAGGGGACAACTATGGCTACACCTTC.

The chain joins TRBV29-1 to TRBJ1-4, with TRBD1 as a possible D gene (5 bases). Germline-derived CDR1 and CDR2 are SQVTM and ANQGSEA. This CDR3 is 13 amino acids long. The V end was cut by 5 bases, the J end by 4 bases, with 11 bases between. This chain's CDR3 is CSVSWDLNEKLFF. The CDR3 DNA follows: TGCAGCGTTTCTTGGGACCTTAATGAAAAACTGTTTTTT.

This clonotype occurred a few times. In nucleotides, the CDR3 is TGTGCCAGCAGAACATCCCGGGACAGAGAGGAAGCTTTCTTT. Encoded protein: CASRTSRDREEAFF. The chain links TRBV6-6 to TRBJ1-1, with 7 bases that match TRBD1. There are 14 residues in the CDR3. CDR1 MNHNY and CDR2 SVGAGI come from the germline V gene (reference sequence). The trim removed 6 bases at V and 8 bases at J, leaving 12 bases unmatched.

This chain uses TRBV5-1 with TRBJ2-1; the match to TRBD1 covers 9 bases. The length of the CDR3 is 15 residues. V trimming: 0 bases; J trimming: 11 bases; junction bases outside the gene matches: 9. Germline lookup yields CDR1 SGHRS and CDR2 YFSETQ. This CDR3 is CASSLVPGQGNKQFF. The CDR3 nucleotides are TGCGCCAGCAGCTTGGTTCCGGGACAGGGAAATAAGCAGTTCTTC.

This clonotype appeared a few times. The chain links TRBV5-1 to TRBJ1-1; no clear D. The CDR3 covers 14 residues. Trimming shortened V by 0 bases and J by 8 bases, and 14 bases separated the two germline ends. CDR1 SGHRS and CDR2 YFSETQ come from the germline V gene. The CDR3 DNA reads TGCGCCAGCAGCTTGGCCCCGAAGGAGGGCGAAGCTTTCTTT. It translates to CASSLAPKEGEAFF.